These T cell receptor beta chains were read from a single sample in a study of CD8+ T cells in alopecia areata. Generated by immunoSEQ multiplex PCR, the TCRdb table keeps only in-frame clones and is missing some. The repertoire consists of approximately 200,000 clones, with roughly 64% occurring once and the leading ten covering 5.5%. The sequencing here drew on CD4+ T cells sorted from blood, taken at week 24, from a patient treated with tofacitinib. Source of these receptors: a human donor with alopecia areata. The CDR3 runs from the conserved cysteine through the conserved F or W. D genes are given only for firm matches. Only part of the rows carry a size: once, few, many, or a class if the clone is expanded.

V gene,clone size,D gene,J gene,CDR3 DNA,CDR3 protein
TRBV5-1,-,-,TRBJ2-7,TGCGCCAGCAGCTCGACTGGGGGGTTTACCTACGAGCAGTACTTC,CASSSTGGFTYEQYF
TRBV5-1,-,-,TRBJ2-4,TGCGCCAGCAGTATGCAAGGAGTAGCCAAAAACATTCAGTACTTC,CASSMQGVAKNIQYF
TRBV18,-,-,TRBJ2-1,TGTGCCAGCTCACCTTTTGAGGGGGCTAGCGATGAGCAGTTCTTC,CASSPFEGASDEQFF
TRBV9,once,-,TRBJ1-2,TGTGCCAGCAGCGTAGGCCAGACGACAGACTATGGCTACACCTTC,CASSVGQTTDYGYTF
TRBV5-1,-,-,TRBJ2-2,TGCGCCAGCAGCTTGGCAGGAGGGGACACCGGGGAGCTGTTTTTT,CASSLAGGDTGELFF
TRBV25-1,few,-,TRBJ1-1,TGTGCCAGCAGTGAATATCGGGACACTGAAGCTTTCTTT,CASSEYRDTEAFF
TRBV10-3,many,TRBD1,TRBJ2-5,TGTGCCATCAGTCCGACAGGGGGCCGGGAGGAGACCCAGTACTTC,CAISPTGGREETQYF
TRBV5-4,-,TRBD2,TRBJ2-3,TGTGCCAGCAGCTTGACTAGCGGGAGGGGAGATACGCAGTATTTT,CASSLTSGRGDTQYF
TRBV29-1,-,-,TRBJ2-3,TGCAGCGTTGATCCGGGCAGAGATACGCAGTATTTT,CSVDPGRDTQYF
TRBV11-2,-,-,TRBJ2-3,TGTGCCAGCAGCTTAGCAGATACGCAGTATTTT,CASSLADTQYF
TRBV2,once,-,TRBJ1-5,TGTGCCGGCAGGGGTACGGGCGATCAGCCCCAGCATTTT,CAGRGTGDQPQHF
TRBV30,-,-,TRBJ2-5,TGTGCCTGGAGTGTGTCGGGGGCGGGAGAGACCCAGTACTTC,CAWSVSGAGETQYF
TRBV27,-,-,TRBJ1-5,TGTGCCAGCAGTACAGGGTATCAGCCCCAGCATTTT,CASSTGYQPQHF
TRBV5-1,-,-,TRBJ2-3,TGCGCCAGCAGCGTGCAGGGTCCTAGCACAGATACGCAGTATTTT,CASSVQGPSTDTQYF
TRBV9,once,-,TRBJ1-5,TGTGCCAGCAGCGTCAGCGGGGGCAATCAGCCCCAGCATTTT,CASSVSGGNQPQHF
TRBV4-1,-,TRBD1,TRBJ2-7,TGCGCCAGCAGCCAAGATTGGGACAGCTCCTACGAGCAGTACTTC,CASSQDWDSSYEQYF
TRBV10-3,-,-,TRBJ2-3,TGTGCCACCTCAGAACTCACAGATACGCAGTATTTT,CATSELTDTQYF
TRBV30,-,-,TRBJ1-5,TGTGCCTGGAGTGTACAGGGAAATCAGCCCCAGCATTTT,CAWSVQGNQPQHF
TRBV2,-,-,TRBJ1-4,TGTGCCAGCAGTGAAAATGGAGTCACTAATGAAAAACTGTTTTTT,CASSENGVTNEKLFF
TRBV27,-,-,TRBJ2-1,TGTGCCAGCAGTACGAGAAATGAGCAGTTCTTC,CASSTRNEQFF
TRBV7-9,-,-,TRBJ2-3,TGTGCCAGCAGCAAAGAGAGGGATACGCAGTATTTT,CASSKERDTQYF
TRBV2,-,-,TRBJ2-7,TGTGCCAGCAGTTATTGGTCGGGGCCTACCTACGAGCAGTACTTC,CASSYWSGPTYEQYF
TRBV9,once,-,TRBJ1-1,TGTGCCAGCAGCACCAGGTGGGACACTGAAGCTTTCTTT,CASSTRWDTEAFF
TRBV4-1,-,-,TRBJ2-5,TGCGCCAGCAGCCAAGAGGGGACGGGAGAGACCCAGTACTTC,CASSQEGTGETQYF
TRBV7-9,few,-,TRBJ1-1,TGTGCCAGCAGCTTGGACATGAACACTGAAGCTTTCTTT,CASSLDMNTEAFF
TRBV6-6,-,-,TRBJ1-1,TGTGCCAGCAGTTACAGACAGGAGAACACTGAAGCTTTCTTT,CASSYRQENTEAFF
TRBV7-2,-,-,TRBJ1-5,TGTGCCAGCAGCTTATTGTACCAGCCCCAGCATTTT,CASSLLYQPQHF
TRBV19,-,TRBD1,TRBJ1-1,TGTGCCAGTGGACAGGGGGTTCGGGTCACTGAAGCTTTCTTT,CASGQGVRVTEAFF
TRBV6-6,-,-,TRBJ2-7,TGTGCCAGCAGTTACTCGAGTATTTCAGGGTGGGAGCAGTACTTC,CASSYSSISGWEQYF
TRBV28,-,-,TRBJ2-5,TGTGCCAGCATCGGAGGGGCACAGGGGCGAGAGACCCAGTACTTC,CASIGGAQGRETQYF
TRBV19,-,-,TRBJ1-5,TGTGCCAGTAGTCCCAAGACAGGAATCAATCAGCCCCAGCATTTT,CASSPKTGINQPQHF
TRBV30,-,-,TRBJ2-7,TGTGCCTGGAGTTTTGGTTACTACGAGCAGTACTTC,CAWSFGYYEQYF
TRBV7-3,-,-,TRBJ1-1,TGTGCCAGCAGCTTAAGGCGGGGAACTGAAGCTTTCTTT,CASSLRRGTEAFF
TRBV30,-,-,TRBJ1-2,TGTGCCTGGAACTCCCAGGCCGTCTATGGCTACACCTTC,CAWNSQAVYGYTF
TRBV5-1,-,TRBD1,TRBJ2-5,TGCGCCAGCAGCTTGGTTAGGGGGCCCCAAGAGACCCAGTACTTC,CASSLVRGPQETQYF
TRBV6-6,-,-,TRBJ1-1,TGTGCCAGCAGTGAGCAGGGAGGGGGAACTGAAGCTTTCTTT,CASSEQGGGTEAFF
TRBV28,-,-,TRBJ1-4,TGTGCCAGCAGTGCGAACACTGGAGGAGTTGAAAAACTGTTTTTT,CASSANTGGVEKLFF
TRBV4-3,few,-,TRBJ2-2,TGCGCCAGCAGCCAAGTAAATTTGGGTACCGGGGAGCTGTTTTTT,CASSQVNLGTGELFF
TRBV29-1,-,-,TRBJ2-5,TGCAGCGTTCGGTCCCAGGAAGAGACCCAGTACTTC,CSVRSQEETQYF
TRBV5-1,-,TRBD1,TRBJ2-5,TGCGCCAGCAGCTCTCCCGGGACAGGGGAGGGAGAGACCCAGTACTTC,CASSSPGTGEGETQYF
TRBV5-1,-,TRBD1,TRBJ1-2,TGCGCCAGCGCCCGGGACAGCCCTAAGGGCTACACCTTC,CASARDSPKGYTF
TRBV7-2,-,-,TRBJ2-2,TGTGCCAGCAGCTTATTGGGGGGCGGGAACACCGGGGAGCTGTTTTTT,CASSLLGGGNTGELFF
TRBV18,-,TRBD2,TRBJ2-3,TGTGCCAGCTCACCAGAACTAGCGAGCACAGATACGCAGTATTTT,CASSPELASTDTQYF
TRBV5-1,-,-,TRBJ2-5,TGCGCCAGCAGCTTGGCGTCTACACAAGAGACCCAGTACTTC,CASSLASTQETQYF
TRBV5-4,-,-,TRBJ2-2,TGTGCCAGCAGCTTCCCCACCGCCGGGGAGCTGTTTTTT,CASSFPTAGELFF
TRBV5-1,-,TRBD2,TRBJ2-1,TGCGCCAGCAGCTATCCCGGGACTAGCGGGGGGAAGGCCTACAATGAGCAGTTCTTC,CASSYPGTSGGKAYNEQFF
TRBV29-1,-,-,TRBJ1-1,TGCAGCGTTGATTCAGGGGAGGGCACTGAAGCTTTCTTT,CSVDSGEGTEAFF
TRBV30,few,TRBD2,TRBJ2-2,TGTGCCTGGACCGATCCACTAGCGGGAGTTTATCGGGAGCTGTTTTTT,CAWTDPLAGVYRELFF
TRBV4-2,-,TRBD2,TRBJ2-5,TGTGCCAGCAGCCAAGGAGCGGGGGGAGGAGAGACCCAGTACTTC,CASSQGAGGGETQYF